A single sample is the source of the 22 T cell receptor beta chains below, sequenced in a study of blood T cells in healthy people across ages. A second PCR, run for about 7 to 11 cycles, used a sample-barcoded 5' primer plus a J-beta primer mix. One entry per CDR3 protein results from TCRdb running MiXCR on the 5' RACE reads. The table includes under 2,000,000 distinct CDR3 sequences, approximately 50% detected once. Source material: blood. The origin of the receptors is a woman in her thirties or forties in good health.

This clonotype was counted a few times. The gene calls are TRBV29-1 and TRBJ2-1; 7 bases map to TRBD1. The CDR3 runs 14 residues. The V gene end was trimmed by 5 bases and the J gene end by 3 bases; junction bases not matched to a gene: 7. Germline assignment: CDR1 SQVTM and CDR2 ANQGSEA. CDR3 coding DNA: TGCAGCGTTTTGCTGACAGGGTACTACAATGAGCAGTTCTTC. Translation gives CSVLLTGYYNEQFF.

This clonotype was picked up a small number of times. The rearrangement links TRBV5-4 to TRBJ2-1; 8 positions match TRBD1. Losses at the gene ends were 2 bases for V and 0 bases for J; bases not matched to a gene: 7. The CDR3 runs 17 residues. Germline V gene lookup returns CDR1 SGHNT and CDR2 YYREEE (reference sequence). The CDR3 here is CASSLPTGAYSYNEQFF. Written as DNA, the CDR3 is TGTGCCAGCAGCTTACCGACAGGGGCTTACTCCTACAATGAGCAGTTCTTC. The variable domain in full, completed from reference TRBV5-4 and TRBJ2-1, reads ETGVTQSPTHLIKTRGQQVTLRCSSQSGHNTVSWYQQALGQGPQFIFQYYREEENGRGNFPPRFSGLQFPNYSSELNVNALELDDSALYLCASSLPTGAYSYNEQFFGPGTRLTVL.

The rearrangement joins TRBV3-1 to TRBJ2-5; 8 bases agree with TRBD2. The junction had 12 bases not matched to a gene; V was cut back by 1 base and J by 2 bases. The CDR3 extends over 18 amino acids. The germline V gene has CDR1 LGHDT and CDR2 YNNKEL (reference sequence). CDR3 bases: TGTGCCAGCAGCCAAGGTGGGACTAGGACCCCGTGGCAAGAGACCCAGTACTTC. Protein: CASSQGGTRTPWQETQYF.

The chain links TRBV25-1 to TRBJ2-3, with D maybe TRBD1 (6 bases). The V and J ends lost 6 bases and 4 bases respectively, with 11 bases between them. The germline gives CDR1 MGHDK, CDR2 SYGVNS. The CDR3 length is 13 residues. For the CDR3, the DNA is TGTGCCAGCAGCATCCCAGGGGCAGATACGCAGTATTTT. It codes for CASSIPGADTQYF.

The chain links TRBV18 to TRBJ2-5, with D possibly TRBD2 on 5 matching bases. V was trimmed by 3 bases and J by 1 base, leaving 12 bases between them. Germline assignment: CDR1 KGHSH and CDR2 LQKENI. This CDR3 comprises 15 residues. CDR3 sequence reads: CASSPMTTVQETQYF. The CDR3 DNA is TGTGCCAGCTCACCGATGACTACAGTCCAAGAGACCCAGTACTTC.

The rearrangement uses TRBV29-1 and TRBJ1-2; tentative D call: TRBD1 (6 bases). Germline CDR1 SQVTM, CDR2 ANQGSEA. This CDR3 region has 14 residues. V dropped 0 bases and J dropped 4 bases, with 12 bases sitting between them. The CDR3 reads CSVEDQGSGYGYTF. The CDR3 nucleotides are TGCAGCGTTGAAGATCAGGGGTCGGGCTATGGCTACACCTTC. Full variable domain (outside the CDR3, taken from reference TRBV29-1 and TRBJ1-2): SAVISQKPSRDICQRGTSLTIQCQVDSQVTMMFWYRQQPGQSLTLIATANQGSEATYESGFVIDKFPISRPNLTFSTLTVSNMSPEDSSIYLCSVEDQGSGYGYTFGSGTRLTVV.

This clonotype came up a few times. This sequence joins TRBV28 and TRBJ2-1; 9 nucleotides match TRBD1. This CDR3 has 16 residues. Unmatched junction bases numbered 6, after V lost 5 bases and J lost 1 base. Looked up from germline, CDR1 is MDHEN and CDR2 is SYDVKM. DNA for the CDR3: TGTGCCAGCAGTACGCTACAGGGGGCGTCCTACAATGAGCAGTTCTTC. It is translated as CASSTLQGASYNEQFF.

V usage is TRBV12-3 or TRBV12-4 and J usage is TRBJ2-1; D is tentatively TRBD1 or TRBD2 (5 bases each). Between the trimmed V and J ends, which lost 1 base and 2 bases, there was a span of 12 bases. The length of the CDR3 is 16 residues. The CDR3 protein is CASSLGWDGTYNEQFF. DNA for the CDR3: TGTGCCAGCAGTTTAGGTTGGGACGGAACCTACAATGAGCAGTTCTTC.

This clonotype was seen a single time. The chain employs TRBV6-2 or TRBV6-3 and TRBJ1-2; D gene unclear. The CDR3 covers 14 residues. In germline, CDR1 is MNHEY, CDR2 SVGEGT. V lost 2 bases and J 5 bases, leaving 12 bases between the germline ends. The CDR3 nucleotides read TGTGCCAGCAGTTACCCGGGATTTGGGTATGGCTACACCTTC. It translates to CASSYPGFGYGYTF.

This clonotype was seen more than once but under ten times. V and J are TRBV11-2 and TRBJ2-3; D assignment may be TRBD1 or TRBD2 (5 bases each). Trimming pared 3 bases from V and 6 bases from J, leaving 16 bases between. The CDR3 has 15 amino acids. Germline CDR1 reads SGHAT; CDR2 reads FQNNGV. CDR3 in amino acids: CASSFVLVWGDTQYF. CDR3 nucleotides: TGTGCCAGCAGCTTTGTTCTTGTTTGGGGGGATACGCAGTATTTT.

The chain couples TRBV2 to TRBJ2-3; TRBD2 matches 7 bases. CDR3 length: 16 amino acids. V lost 6 bases to trimming and J lost 3 bases; unmatched junction nucleotides: 12. CDR1 is SNHLY and CDR2 is FYNNEI in the germline V gene. In nucleotides, the CDR3 is TGTGCCAGCAGGCTTGGGGGGGGTCTGACGACAGATACGCAGTATTTT. The encoded protein is CASRLGGGLTTDTQYF.

The chain recombines TRBV7-9 with TRBJ1-2, with 8 bases aligning to TRBD1. V lost 5 bases and J lost 7; bases outside the gene matches: 12. The CDR3 runs to 15 residues. The germline V gene has CDR1 SEHNR and CDR2 FQNEAQ (reference sequence). CDR3 bases: TGTGCCAGCAGCCGACAACGCGACAGGGGTTCTGGCTACACCTTC. Protein: CASSRQRDRGSGYTF.

The V and J genes are TRBV7-2 and TRBJ2-1, with 14 bases that match TRBD2. This CDR3 is 17 amino acids long. The germline V gene encodes CDR1 SGHTA and CDR2 FQGNSA. The junction had 10 bases not matched to a gene; V was cut back by 5 bases and J by 7 bases. The CDR3 nucleotides are TGTGCCAGCAGCCTTCGACTAGCGGGGGGGCTGAGGAATGAGCAGTTCTTC. This encodes CASSLRLAGGLRNEQFF.

This clonotype was counted a few times. The J gene is TRBJ2-1, the V gene TRBV5-1; D possibly uses TRBD1 or TRBD2 (5 bases each). The end of the DNA is better explained by TRBJ2-7, so the J call may be wrong. Germline CDR1 is SGHRS and CDR2 is YFSETQ. The CDR3 sequence is 13 residues long. CDR3 DNA: TGCGCCAGTACTAGTGACAGCTACAATGAGCAGTACTTC. As protein: CASTSDSYNEQYF.

This clonotype was picked up a small number of times. This chain's CDR3 is CSAYLAGTSTDTQYF. As DNA, the CDR3 is TGCAGTGCTTATCTAGCGGGTACTAGCACAGATACGCAGTATTTT. The chain combines TRBV20-1 with TRBJ2-3; TRBD2 matches 8 bases. Germline loops: CDR1 DFQATT, CDR2 SNEGSKA (reference sequence). J was trimmed by 0 bases and V by 5 bases; bases with no gene match: 7. The CDR3 consists of 15 residues.

This clonotype has more than one count but fewer than ten. This chain links TRBV6-5 with TRBJ2-7; tentatively, D is TRBD2 (6 bases). Trimming shortened V by 0 bases and J by 5 bases, and 14 bases separated the two germline ends. Per the germline V gene, CDR1 is MNHEY and CDR2 is SVGAGI. The CDR3 loop spans 15 amino acids. The DNA of the CDR3 is TGTGCCAGCAGTTACTCAGGGAGGTTTGACAACGAGCAGTACTTC. Protein product: CASSYSGRFDNEQYF.

The rearrangement uses TRBV6-2 or TRBV6-3 and TRBJ2-7; D possibly corresponds to TRBD1 (6 bases). Germline lookup yields CDR1 MNHEY and CDR2 SVGEGT. V was clipped by 7 bases and J by 0 bases, with 16 bases between them. This CDR3 comprises 15 residues. This chain's CDR3 is CASILDRTSSYEQYF. DNA for the CDR3: TGTGCCAGCATACTAGACAGGACAAGCTCCTACGAGCAGTACTTC.

Comment on this clonotype: A much larger clone is a single base away; this may be a read error. CDR3 loop: CASSDTETGVHNERFF. The CDR3 DNA sequence: TGTGCCAGCAGCGACACTGAGACAGGGGTTCACAATGAGCGGTTCTTC. The chain carries TRBV7-9 and TRBJ2-1; 8 bases line up with TRBD1. The germline gives CDR1 SEHNR, CDR2 FQNEAQ (reference sequence). This CDR3 spans 16 amino acids.

This sequence joins TRBV5-1 and TRBJ2-7; 9 bases agree with TRBD1. The CDR3 length is 15 residues. Unmatched junction bases numbered 10, after V lost 4 bases and J lost 5 bases. Per germline, CDR1 SGHRS and CDR2 YFSETQ. CDR3 amino acids: CASSLRDRVNHEQYF. CDR3 in DNA: TGCGCCAGCAGCCTGAGGGACAGGGTGAACCACGAGCAGTACTTC.

On this clonotype: One end of the junction varies from germline; a read error may be responsible. This chain links TRBV7-9 with TRBJ2-6; D is undetermined. CDR1 and CDR2 (germline): SEHNR, FQNEAQ (reference sequence). This CDR3 contains 16 residues. The CDR3 spells CASSLGGISRANVLTF. The CDR3 DNA is TGTGCCAGCAGCTTAGGGGGAATCTCTAGGGCCAACGTCCTGACTTTC.

This chain connects TRBV12-3 or TRBV12-4 to TRBJ2-2, with D possibly matching TRBD1 (6 bases). CDR3 length: 14 amino acids. Trimming took off 3 bases at V and 6 bases at J, with 11 bases between the two ends. CDR3 nucleotide sequence: TGTGCCAGCAGTTTGGGGCAGGGGCCCGGGGAGCTGTTTTTT. This encodes CASSLGQGPGELFF.

This clonotype was recorded a few times. The V gene is TRBV5-1, the J gene TRBJ2-1, with 8 bases aligning to TRBD1. The CDR3 length is 17 residues. Germline trimming cut 2 bases from V and 2 bases from J; bases unmatched to any gene: 9. Germline V gene sequence: CDR1 SGHRS, CDR2 YFSETQ. The CDR3: CASSLRKTGATYNEQFF. CDR3 sequence (DNA): TGCGCCAGCAGCTTACGTAAGACAGGGGCGACCTACAATGAGCAGTTCTTC. Based on the CDR3 plus reference TRBV5-1 and TRBJ2-1, the full variable domain is KAGVTQTPRYLIKTRGQQVTLSCSPISGHRSVSWYQQTPGQGLQFLFEYFSETQRNKGNFPGRFSGRQFSNSRSEMNVSTLELGDSALYLCASSLRKTGATYNEQFFGPGTRLTVL.